Listed below are T cell receptor beta chains from one sample, sequenced in a study of cytomegalovirus exposure and HLA in healthy donors. TCRdb's table, derived via immunoSEQ multiplex PCR, lists solely in-frame clones and lacks some. The sample holds about 130,000 clones, approximately 80% seen once. Sequencing used PBMCs. These receptors all come from a middle-aged man in good health and CMV-seronegative. The CDR3 runs from the conserved cysteine through the conserved F or W. D genes are given only for firm matches. A clone size is listed for some rows: how often the clone was seen (once, few, many), or a class if it is expanded.

V gene	J gene	clone size	D gene	CDR3 DNA	CDR3 protein
TRBV5-4	TRBJ2-7	NA	TRBD2	TGTGCCAGCAGCTCCCCAGCGGGAGGCCGCTCCTACGAGCAGTACTTC	CASSSPAGGRSYEQYF
TRBV6-4	TRBJ1-5	NA	NA	TGTGCCAGCAGTGAAAGCGGTGGGGAGGGGCAGCCCCAGCATTTT	CASSESGGEGQPQHF
TRBV2	TRBJ2-7	NA	NA	TGTGCCAGCAGTGTCTCGGCGGCCTACGAGCAGTACTTC	CASSVSAAYEQYF
TRBV10-3	TRBJ2-5	NA	NA	TGTGCCATCAGTGAGTCGAACAGGCAAGAGACCCAGTACTTC	CAISESNRQETQYF
TRBV5-1	TRBJ2-5	NA	TRBD2	TGCGCCAGCAGCTTGGCCTCCATTACGGGAGGCGGGGAGACCCAGTACTTC	CASSLASITGGGETQYF
TRBV19	TRBJ1-3	NA	NA	TGTGCCAGTAGTATACGAACAGGGACTGGAAACACCATATATTTT	CASSIRTGTGNTIYF
TRBV25-1	TRBJ2-1	NA	TRBD1	TGTGCCAGCAGTGACCCTCGACAGGGTGTTGGTGAGCAGTTCTTC	CASSDPRQGVGEQFF
TRBV5-1	TRBJ2-6	NA	NA	TGCGCCAGCAGACTTACACAGGGTGCGGGGGCCAACGTCCTGACTTTC	CASRLTQGAGANVLTF
TRBV7-9	TRBJ2-5	few	TRBD2	TGTGCCAGCAGCCCGGGACTAGCGGGAGCTGAGACCCAGTACTTC	CASSPGLAGAETQYF
TRBV27	TRBJ2-3	NA	NA	TGTGCCAGCTGCCCCGCGGGTAGCACAGATACGCAGTATTTT	CASCPAGSTDTQYF
TRBV5-4	TRBJ2-7	few	NA	TGTGCCAGCAGCTGGACTACTACTTCCTACGAGCAGTACTTC	CASSWTTTSYEQYF